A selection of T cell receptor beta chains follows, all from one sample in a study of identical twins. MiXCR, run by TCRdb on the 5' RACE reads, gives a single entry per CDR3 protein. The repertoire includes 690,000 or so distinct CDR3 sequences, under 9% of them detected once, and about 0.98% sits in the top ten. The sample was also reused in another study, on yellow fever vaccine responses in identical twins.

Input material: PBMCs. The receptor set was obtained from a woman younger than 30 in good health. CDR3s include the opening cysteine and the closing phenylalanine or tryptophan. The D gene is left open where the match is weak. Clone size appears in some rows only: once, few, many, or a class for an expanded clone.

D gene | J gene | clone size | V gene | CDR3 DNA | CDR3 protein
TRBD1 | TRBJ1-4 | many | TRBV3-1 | TGTGCCAGCAGCCAACCTGACAGGGGGGAAAAACTGTTTTTT | CASSQPDRGEKLFF
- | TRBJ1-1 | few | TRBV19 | TGTGCCAGTAGTAGTCCCGGGACTCCATCTGCTTTCTTT | CASSSPGTPSAFF
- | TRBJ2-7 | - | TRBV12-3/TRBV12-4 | TGTGCCAGCAGTTTCATGGATTCCTACGAGCAGTACTTC | CASSFMDSYEQYF
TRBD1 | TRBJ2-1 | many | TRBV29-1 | TGCAGCGTTGACAACAGGGGAAGGTCCAATGAGCAGTTCTTC | CSVDNRGRSNEQFF
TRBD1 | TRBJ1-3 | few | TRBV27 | TGTGCCAGCAGTATCAGGGGGGACAGGGTGACGGACACCATATATTTT | CASSIRGDRVTDTIYF
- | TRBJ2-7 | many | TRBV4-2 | TGTGCCAGCAGCCAAGATATTGGGTCAGGGTACGAGCAGTACTTC | CASSQDIGSGYEQYF
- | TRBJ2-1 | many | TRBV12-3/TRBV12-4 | TGTGCCAGCAGCCCTTTGGCGGGGGCTGATGAGCAGTTCTTC | CASSPLAGADEQFF
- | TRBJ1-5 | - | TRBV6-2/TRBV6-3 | TGTGCCAGCAGTTACACCCGAGGGGATCAGCCCCAGCATTTT | CASSYTRGDQPQHF
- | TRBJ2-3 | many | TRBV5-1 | TGCGCCAGCAGCTCCCTTTCGGGGAGTTGGACAGATACGCAGTATTTT | CASSSLSGSWTDTQYF
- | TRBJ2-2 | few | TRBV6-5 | TGTGCCAGCAGTTATGAGAGCCGGGCCAGAGCGAACACCGGGGAGCTGTTTTTT | CASSYESRARANTGELFF
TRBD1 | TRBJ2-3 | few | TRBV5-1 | TGCGCCAGCAGCTTGGAGGGACAGGGTTCTTGGAATACGCAGTATTTT | CASSLEGQGSWNTQYF
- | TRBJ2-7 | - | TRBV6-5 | TGTGCCAGCAGTTACTCCCTACCGGGATTAGGGGGATACGAGCAGTACTTC | CASSYSLPGLGGYEQYF
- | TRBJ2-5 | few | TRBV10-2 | TGCGCCAGCAGGGAACTAGGGGACTTC | CASRELGDF
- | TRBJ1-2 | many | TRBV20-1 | TGCAGTGCTAGAGATCGTGTGGGGTATGGCTACACCTTC | CSARDRVGYGYTF
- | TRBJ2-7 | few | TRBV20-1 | TGCAGTGCTAGTAGCATTTATTCCTACGAGCAGTACTTC | CSASSIYSYEQYF
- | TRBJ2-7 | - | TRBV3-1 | TGTGCCAGCAGCCAAGGGGGACGGGGGCTGTACTTC | CASSQGGRGLYF
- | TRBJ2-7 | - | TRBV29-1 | TGCAGCGTTGTTTTGGGTAGGTCCTACGAGCAGTACTTC | CSVVLGRSYEQYF
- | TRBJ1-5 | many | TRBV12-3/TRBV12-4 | TGTGCCAGCAGAAAGGACAGCGTCTTAAATCAGCCCCAGCATTTT | CASRKDSVLNQPQHF
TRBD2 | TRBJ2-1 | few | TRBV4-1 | TGCGCCAGCAGCGACGCGGGGGGGCCGAGGAATGAGCAGTTCTTC | CASSDAGGPRNEQFF
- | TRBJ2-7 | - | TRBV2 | TGTGCCAGCAGTGCCCTCGGGGGCGGTTACGAGCAGTACTTC | CASSALGGGYEQYF
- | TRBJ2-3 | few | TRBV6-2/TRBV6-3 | TGTGCCAGCAGTTACCCCGGACAGCCAAGCACAGATACGCAGTATTTT | CASSYPGQPSTDTQYF
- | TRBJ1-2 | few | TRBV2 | TGTGCCAGGAAAGAGGGGGGTGGCTACACCTTC | CARKEGGGYTF
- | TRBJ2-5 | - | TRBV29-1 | TGCAGCGGGGGGCCGAGGGAGACCCAGTACTTC | CSGGPRETQYF
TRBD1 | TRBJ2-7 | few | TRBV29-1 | TGCAGCGTGAAGGACAGGGGGCATCAGTACTTC | CSVKDRGHQYF
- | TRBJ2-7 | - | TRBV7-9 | TGTGCCAGCAGCTCTTCCAGGGAATTCTCCTACGAGCAGTACTTC | CASSSSREFSYEQYF
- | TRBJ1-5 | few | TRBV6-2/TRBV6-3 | TGTGCCAGCAGGGGGGTCAGGGTTAGCAATCAGCCCCAGCATTTT | CASRGVRVSNQPQHF
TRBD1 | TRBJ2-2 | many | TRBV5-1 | TGCGCCAGCAGCTCTCGACAGGGGGAAGTCGGGGAGCTGTTTTTT | CASSSRQGEVGELFF
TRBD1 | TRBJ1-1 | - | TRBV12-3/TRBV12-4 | TGTGCCAGCAGCTCCCGAGCAGGGGGTGGGACTGAAGCTTTCTTT | CASSSRAGGGTEAFF
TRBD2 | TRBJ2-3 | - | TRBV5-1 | TGCGCCAGCAGCTTGGGACTAGGGACTAGCGGGAAGGAGGGGAGAGATACGCAGTATTTT | CASSLGLGTSGKEGRDTQYF
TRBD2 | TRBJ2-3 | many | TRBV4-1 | TGCGCCAGCAGCCAAGTGCACCTGGGACTACAGACAGATACGCAGTATTTT | CASSQVHLGLQTDTQYF
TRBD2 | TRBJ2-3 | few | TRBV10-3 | TGTGCCATCAGCTATGCTAGCGGGGGAACCTCCCGGTCGGATACGCAGTATTTT | CAISYASGGTSRSDTQYF
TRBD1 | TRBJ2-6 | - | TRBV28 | TGTGCCAGCAGTTTATGGCGGACAGGGGCCTACTCTGGGGCCAACGTCCTGACTTTC | CASSLWRTGAYSGANVLTF
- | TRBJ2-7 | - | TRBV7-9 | TGTGCCAGCAGCCCAGGGGGGCCCCCCTCCTACGAGCAGTACTTC | CASSPGGPPSYEQYF
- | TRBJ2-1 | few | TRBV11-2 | TGTGCCAGCAGCTCCGAGGCTAGCACCTACAATGAGCAGTTCTTC | CASSSEASTYNEQFF
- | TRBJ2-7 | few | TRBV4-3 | TGCGCCAGCAGCCAAGATCAAAGGGTGGGGTGGCAGTACTTC | CASSQDQRVGWQYF
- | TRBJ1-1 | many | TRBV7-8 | TGTGCCAGCAGCTTAGAGAGGAAAGGGATGAACACTGAAGCTTTCTTT | CASSLERKGMNTEAFF
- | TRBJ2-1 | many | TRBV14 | TGTGCCAGCAGCCAAGATTGGCGGAGCTCCTACAATGAGCAGTTCTTC | CASSQDWRSSYNEQFF
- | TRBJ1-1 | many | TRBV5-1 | TGCGCCAGCAGCTTATGGCCGGGGAAGAACACTGAAGCTTTCTTT | CASSLWPGKNTEAFF
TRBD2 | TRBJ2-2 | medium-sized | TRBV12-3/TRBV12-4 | TGTGCCAGCAGTGGGACTAGCGCCGCCACCGGGGAGCTGTTTTTT | CASSGTSAATGELFF
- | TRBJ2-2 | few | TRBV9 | TGTGCCAGCAGCGTAGAACCGGGGAGCGCCGGGGAGCTGTTTTTT | CASSVEPGSAGELFF
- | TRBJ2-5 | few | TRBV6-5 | TGTGCCAGCAGTTACTCGTTGACAGGCGGGGAGACCCAGTACTTC | CASSYSLTGGETQYF
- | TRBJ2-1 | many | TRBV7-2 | TGTGCCAGCAGCTTAGAGGCAGGGGTCTACAATGAGCAGTTCTTC | CASSLEAGVYNEQFF
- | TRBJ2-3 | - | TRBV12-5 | TGTGCTAGTGGTTTGGTACGGTCAGAGAAAAACACAGATACGCAGTATTTT | CASGLVRSEKNTDTQYF
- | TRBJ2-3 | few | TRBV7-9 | TGTGCCAGCAGCTCAATAGGGGGTAAAAGCACAGATACGCAGTATTTT | CASSSIGGKSTDTQYF
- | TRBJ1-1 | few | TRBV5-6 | TGTGCCAGCAGCTTGGGTCTCACTGAAGCTTTCTTT | CASSLGLTEAFF
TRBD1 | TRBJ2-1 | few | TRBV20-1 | TGCAGTGCTGACAGGGATGAGCAGTTCTTC | CSADRDEQFF
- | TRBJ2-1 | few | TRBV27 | TGTGCCAGCCTCCAGGATGGATCGGGTGAGCAGTTCTTC | CASLQDGSGEQFF
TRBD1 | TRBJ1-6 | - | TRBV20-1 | TGCAGTGCTCGAGGACAGGATCTGAGCTCCTATAATTCACCCCTCCACTTT | CSARGQDLSSYNSPLHF
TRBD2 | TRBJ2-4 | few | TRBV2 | TGTGCCAGCAGTGGTGAAGCGGGGGGCCCCTCTAACATTCAGTACTTC | CASSGEAGGPSNIQYF
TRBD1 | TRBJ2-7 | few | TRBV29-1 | TGCAGCGTCTTGAAGTCGGGGACAGGCTACGAGCAGTACTTC | CSVLKSGTGYEQYF
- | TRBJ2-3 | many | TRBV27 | TGTGCCAGCTCCCTTATAGGGGCGACAGATACGCAGTATTTT | CASSLIGATDTQYF
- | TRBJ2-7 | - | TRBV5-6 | TGTGCCATGGGACACGGGGTCCTCTGCTCCTACGAGCAGTACTTC | CAMGHGVLCSYEQYF
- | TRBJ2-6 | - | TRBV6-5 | TGTGCCAGCAGTACTGGGGGAAAGATGGGAGGGGCCAACGTCCTGACTTTC | CASSTGGKMGGANVLTF